This is a list of T cell receptor beta chains from one sample in a study of cytomegalovirus exposure and HLA in healthy donors. Measured with immunoSEQ multiplex PCR; TCRdb has only the in-frame clones, and not every one. The sample shows 130,000 to 150,000 clones, 75% to 90% of them seen only once. Sequencing input: PBMCs. These receptors all stem from a woman in her thirties in good health and CMV-seronegative. CDR3s include the opening cysteine and the closing phenylalanine or tryptophan. Each record gives: J gene, D gene, CDR3 length, clone size, V gene, CDR3 protein, CDR3 DNA. The D gene is left open where the match is weak. Size is omitted from some rows. Given values are once, few, many or a class for expanded clones.

J: TRBJ1-5
D: TRBD1
length: 14
size: NA
V: TRBV18
CDR3: CASSPSQGDKPQHF
DNA: TGTGCCAGCTCACCATCCCAGGGGGACAAGCCCCAGCATTTT

J: TRBJ1-2
D: NA
length: 13
size: NA
V: TRBV28
CDR3: CASAGANNYGYTF
DNA: TGTGCCAGCGCCGGAGCAAATAACTATGGCTACACCTTC

J: TRBJ2-7
D: TRBD1
length: 14
size: few
V: TRBV5-6
CDR3: CASRSTGASYEQYF
DNA: TGTGCCAGCAGATCGACAGGGGCATCCTACGAGCAGTACTTC

J: TRBJ2-5
D: NA
length: 13
size: NA
V: TRBV30
CDR3: CAWGRTAQETQYF
DNA: TGTGCCTGGGGCAGGACAGCACAAGAGACCCAGTACTTC

J: TRBJ2-7
D: TRBD2
length: 12
size: NA
V: TRBV29-1
CDR3: CSSLGEGYEQYF
DNA: TGCAGCAGTTTGGGGGAGGGCTACGAGCAGTACTTC

J: TRBJ2-3
D: NA
length: 19
size: NA
V: TRBV10-3
CDR3: CAISPLDGSAGASTDTQYF
DNA: TGTGCCATCAGCCCCCTGGACGGGTCGGCGGGGGCTTCCACAGATACGCAGTATTTT

J: TRBJ2-7
D: NA
length: 11
size: once
V: TRBV2
CDR3: CASSPSRDKYF
DNA: TGTGCCAGCAGCCCTAGCCGGGACAAATACTTC

J: TRBJ2-2
D: NA
length: 14
size: NA
V: TRBV5-1
CDR3: CASSEGHQTGELFF
DNA: TGCGCCAGCAGCGAAGGACACCAGACCGGGGAGCTGTTTTTT

J: TRBJ1-1
D: NA
length: 17
size: once
V: TRBV7-9
CDR3: CASSLGRDWGPSTEAFF
DNA: TGTGCCAGCAGCTTAGGAAGGGATTGGGGGCCGAGCACTGAAGCTTTCTTT

J: TRBJ1-2
D: TRBD1
length: 15
size: NA
V: TRBV6-1
CDR3: CASSEAGRGPWGYTF
DNA: TGTGCCAGCAGTGAAGCCGGCAGGGGGCCTTGGGGCTACACCTTC

J: TRBJ2-3
D: NA
length: 14
size: NA
V: TRBV11-3
CDR3: CASSPGRGTDTQYF
DNA: TGTGCCAGCAGCCCCGGACGCGGGACAGATACGCAGTATTTT

J: TRBJ1-1
D: NA
length: 16
size: NA
V: TRBV28
CDR3: CASSLPSGHMNTEAFF
DNA: TGTGCCAGCAGCTTACCGTCAGGACATATGAACACTGAAGCTTTCTTT

J: TRBJ2-5
D: TRBD2
length: 15
size: once
V: TRBV5-1
CDR3: CASSPGLAVQETQYF
DNA: TGCGCCAGCAGCCCGGGACTAGCGGTCCAAGAGACCCAGTACTTC

J: TRBJ2-5
D: NA
length: 13
size: NA
V: TRBV5-1
CDR3: CASHGRGRETQYF
DNA: TGCGCCAGTCATGGCAGGGGAAGAGAGACCCAGTACTTC

J: TRBJ2-2
D: NA
length: 16
size: NA
V: TRBV4-1
CDR3: CASSWSSGLNTGELFF
DNA: TGCGCCAGCTCCTGGTCCTCCGGGTTGAACACCGGGGAGCTGTTTTTT

J: TRBJ2-2
D: NA
length: 15
size: NA
V: TRBV5-1
CDR3: CASSRFLGEAGELFF
DNA: TGCGCCAGCAGTCGTTTTCTAGGGGAGGCCGGGGAGCTGTTTTTT

J: TRBJ2-6
D: NA
length: 16
size: NA
V: TRBV2
CDR3: CAGRTALYSGANVLTF
DNA: TGTGCCGGAAGGACAGCGCTTTACTCTGGGGCCAACGTCCTGACTTTC

J: TRBJ1-2
D: NA
length: 14
size: NA
V: TRBV6-4
CDR3: CASSDHPRQFQYTF
DNA: TGTGCCAGCAGTGATCACCCCCGACAGTTCCAGTACACCTTC

J: TRBJ2-1
D: NA
length: 14
size: NA
V: TRBV4-1
CDR3: CASSQVGLNNEQFF
DNA: TGCGCCAGCAGCCAAGTCGGACTTAACAATGAGCAGTTCTTC

J: TRBJ2-1
D: NA
length: 13
size: NA
V: TRBV7-3
CDR3: CASSLTQGGEQFF
DNA: TGTGCCAGCAGCTTAACCCAAGGGGGTGAGCAGTTCTTC

J: TRBJ1-1
D: TRBD1
length: 16
size: NA
V: TRBV5-1
CDR3: CASSSGTGEPNTEAFF
DNA: TGCGCCAGCAGCTCCGGGACAGGCGAACCAAACACTGAAGCTTTCTTT

J: TRBJ1-3
D: NA
length: 14
size: few
V: TRBV6-6
CDR3: CASSYDGTGNTIYF
DNA: TGTGCCAGCAGTTACGACGGGACTGGAAACACCATATATTTT

J: TRBJ2-5
D: TRBD2
length: 16
size: NA
V: TRBV7-9
CDR3: CASSPLAGGPQETQYF
DNA: TGTGCCAGCAGCCCGCTAGCGGGGGGGCCCCAAGAGACCCAGTACTTC

J: TRBJ1-1
D: TRBD1
length: 15
size: NA
V: TRBV6-5
CDR3: CASRRDRGMYTEAFF
DNA: TGTGCCAGCAGGCGGGACAGGGGTATGTACACTGAAGCTTTCTTT

J: TRBJ2-5
D: NA
length: 15
size: NA
V: TRBV5-1
CDR3: CASSLGRVAQETQYF
DNA: TGCGCCAGCAGCTTGGGGCGTGTAGCCCAAGAGACCCAGTACTTC

J: TRBJ1-6
D: NA
length: 17
size: NA
V: TRBV19
CDR3: CASAGTATLSYNSPLHF
DNA: TGTGCCAGTGCGGGGACGGCGACTCTCTCCTATAATTCCCCCCTCCACTTT

J: TRBJ1-1
D: TRBD1
length: 17
size: NA
V: TRBV2
CDR3: CASSQSRDRVGNTEAFF
DNA: TGTGCCAGCAGTCAGTCCCGGGACAGGGTCGGGAACACTGAAGCTTTCTTT

J: TRBJ1-2
D: NA
length: 13
size: NA
V: TRBV15
CDR3: CATSSYNNYGYTF
DNA: TGTGCCACCAGCAGTTACAATAACTATGGCTACACCTTC

J: TRBJ1-1
D: NA
length: 13
size: NA
V: TRBV27
CDR3: CASSTTGSTEAFF
DNA: TGTGCCAGCAGCACTACAGGGAGTACTGAAGCTTTCTTT

J: TRBJ1-2
D: TRBD1
length: 9
size: NA
V: TRBV7-2
CDR3: CASLQGGPF
DNA: TGTGCCAGCCTGCAGGGGGGCCCCTTC

J: TRBJ1-1
D: TRBD1
length: 16
size: NA
V: TRBV19
CDR3: CATKVLGQRRNTEAFF
DNA: TGTGCCACCAAAGTGTTGGGACAGCGGCGTAACACTGAAGCTTTCTTT

J: TRBJ2-5
D: NA
length: 14
size: NA
V: TRBV18
CDR3: CASSPRVYQETQYF
DNA: TGTGCCAGCTCCCCAAGAGTGTACCAAGAGACCCAGTACTTC

J: TRBJ2-2
D: NA
length: 13
size: NA
V: TRBV30
CDR3: CAWSAGVTGELFF
DNA: TGTGCCTGGAGTGCGGGTGTCACCGGGGAGCTGTTTTTT

J: TRBJ1-2
D: NA
length: 13
size: NA
V: TRBV19
CDR3: CASSYRRSSGYTF
DNA: TGTGCCAGTAGCTACAGACGCTCGAGTGGCTACACCTTC